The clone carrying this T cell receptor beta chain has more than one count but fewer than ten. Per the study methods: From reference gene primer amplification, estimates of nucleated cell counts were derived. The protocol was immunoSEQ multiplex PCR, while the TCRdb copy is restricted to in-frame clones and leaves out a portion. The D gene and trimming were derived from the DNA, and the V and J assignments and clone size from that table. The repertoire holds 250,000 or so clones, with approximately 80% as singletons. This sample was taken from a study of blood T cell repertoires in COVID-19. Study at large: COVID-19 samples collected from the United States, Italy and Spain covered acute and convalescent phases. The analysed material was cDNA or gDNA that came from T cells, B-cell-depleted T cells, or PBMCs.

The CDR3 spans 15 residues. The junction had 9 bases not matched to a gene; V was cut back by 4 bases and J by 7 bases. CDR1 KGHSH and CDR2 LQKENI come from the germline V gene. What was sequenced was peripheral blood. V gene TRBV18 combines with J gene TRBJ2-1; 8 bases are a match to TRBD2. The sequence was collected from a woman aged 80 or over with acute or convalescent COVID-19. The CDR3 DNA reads TGTGCCAGCTCACAAGCAGCGGGAGCGGGTAATGAGCAGTTCTTC. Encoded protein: CASSQAAGAGNEQFF. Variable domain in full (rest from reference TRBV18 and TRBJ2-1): NAGVMQNPRHLVRRRGQEARLRCSPMKGHSHVYWYRQLPEEGLKFMVYLQKENIIDESGMPKERFSAEFPKEGPSILRIQQVVRGDSAAYFCASSQAAGAGNEQFFGPGTRLTVL.